This is a list of T cell receptor beta chains from one sample in a study of OX40 agonist ivuxolimab in advanced cancers. Assay: immunoSEQ multiplex PCR; the TCRdb copy retains only in-frame clones and omits some. Among roughly 87,000 clones listed, about 90% were seen once. The specimen comprised CD4+ or CD8+ T cells sorted from blood, sampled in a trial of the OX40 agonist ivuxolimab. The receptors come from an adult with an advanced solid tumor such as melanoma, head and neck, liver or kidney cancer. The CDR3 runs from the conserved cysteine through the conserved F or W. Fields, in order: clone size, V gene, J gene, D gene, CDR3 protein, CDR3 DNA. A D gene is named only where the DNA matches it firmly. Clone size, where shown, is once, few, many, or a class for clones that have expanded.

clone_size: few
v_call: TRBV28
j_call: TRBJ1-1
d_call: TRBD1
cdr3_aa: CASSFSGQGRTEAFF
cdr3_nt: TGTGCCAGCAGTTTCTCGGGACAGGGCAGAACTGAAGCTTTCTTT

clone_size: -
v_call: TRBV6-1
j_call: TRBJ2-7
d_call: -
cdr3_aa: CASSELLMSYEQYF
cdr3_nt: TGTGCCAGCAGTGAATTGCTTATGTCCTACGAGCAGTACTTC

clone_size: -
v_call: TRBV7-8
j_call: TRBJ2-7
d_call: -
cdr3_aa: CASSSTLGGPTYEQYF
cdr3_nt: TGTGCCAGCAGCTCAACGTTAGGGGGGCCAACCTACGAGCAGTACTTC

clone_size: -
v_call: TRBV9
j_call: TRBJ1-3
d_call: -
cdr3_aa: CASSLSGNTIYF
cdr3_nt: TGTGCCAGCAGCTTGTCTGGAAACACCATATATTTT

clone_size: -
v_call: TRBV28
j_call: TRBJ2-3
d_call: TRBD2
cdr3_aa: CASSFLAGGTDTQYF
cdr3_nt: TGTGCCAGCAGTTTTCTAGCGGGGGGAACAGATACGCAGTATTTT

clone_size: -
v_call: TRBV5-8
j_call: TRBJ1-1
d_call: -
cdr3_aa: CASSNRAADTEAFF
cdr3_nt: TGTGCCAGCAGCAACAGGGCGGCTGACACTGAAGCTTTCTTT

clone_size: -
v_call: TRBV7-9
j_call: TRBJ2-6
d_call: TRBD2
cdr3_aa: CASSLGLAGTTGANVLTF
cdr3_nt: TGTGCCAGCAGCTTGGGACTAGCGGGAACTACTGGGGCCAACGTCCTGACTTTC

clone_size: -
v_call: TRBV15
j_call: TRBJ2-7
d_call: TRBD2
cdr3_aa: CATSRPMREEQYF
cdr3_nt: TGTGCCACCAGCAGACCTATGCGGGAGGAGCAGTACTTC

clone_size: -
v_call: TRBV4-3
j_call: TRBJ2-1
d_call: -
cdr3_aa: CASSPPRVNEQFF
cdr3_nt: TGCGCCAGCAGCCCGCCACGAGTTAATGAGCAGTTCTTC

clone_size: -
v_call: TRBV27
j_call: TRBJ1-5
d_call: -
cdr3_aa: CASSSNSPNQPQHF
cdr3_nt: TGTGCCAGCAGTTCCAATTCGCCCAATCAGCCCCAGCATTTT

clone_size: -
v_call: TRBV30
j_call: TRBJ1-2
d_call: -
cdr3_aa: CAWSVRQPYGYTF
cdr3_nt: TGTGCCTGGAGTGTAAGGCAGCCCTATGGCTACACCTTC

clone_size: once
v_call: TRBV28
j_call: TRBJ1-1
d_call: -
cdr3_aa: CASSSPREMNTEAFF
cdr3_nt: TGTGCCAGCAGTTCGCCTAGGGAGATGAACACTGAAGCTTTCTTT

clone_size: -
v_call: TRBV7-9
j_call: TRBJ2-5
d_call: TRBD2
cdr3_aa: CASSGLAGHQETQYF
cdr3_nt: TGTGCCAGCAGCGGCCTAGCGGGGCACCAAGAGACCCAGTACTTC

clone_size: -
v_call: TRBV19
j_call: TRBJ1-1
d_call: -
cdr3_aa: CASTIGAGRTEAFF
cdr3_nt: TGTGCCAGTACCATAGGGGCAGGGAGGACTGAAGCTTTCTTT

clone_size: -
v_call: TRBV11-3
j_call: TRBJ2-3
d_call: -
cdr3_aa: CASSLTLAGTDTQYF
cdr3_nt: TGTGCCAGCAGCTTGACGCTAGCCGGCACAGATACGCAGTATTTT

clone_size: -
v_call: TRBV18
j_call: TRBJ2-7
d_call: -
cdr3_aa: CASSPGDYEQYF
cdr3_nt: TGTGCCAGCTCACCAGGGGACTACGAGCAGTACTTC

clone_size: -
v_call: TRBV9
j_call: TRBJ1-1
d_call: -
cdr3_aa: CASSVEGPNTEAFF
cdr3_nt: TGTGCCAGCAGCGTAGAGGGACCGAACACTGAAGCTTTCTTT

clone_size: -
v_call: TRBV9
j_call: TRBJ1-2
d_call: -
cdr3_aa: CASSASGGFGGYTF
cdr3_nt: TGTGCCAGCAGCGCGAGTGGGGGCTTCGGTGGCTACACCTTC

clone_size: -
v_call: TRBV30
j_call: TRBJ2-5
d_call: -
cdr3_aa: CAWSVYPLSYQETQYF
cdr3_nt: TGTGCCTGGAGTGTATACCCACTCTCGTACCAAGAGACCCAGTACTTC

clone_size: once
v_call: TRBV28
j_call: TRBJ1-5
d_call: -
cdr3_aa: CASSDGLGQPQHF
cdr3_nt: TGTGCCAGCAGTGATGGACTCGGGCAGCCCCAGCATTTT

clone_size: -
v_call: TRBV29-1
j_call: TRBJ2-7
d_call: -
cdr3_aa: CSVRRGEQYF
cdr3_nt: TGCAGCGTTCGTAGGGGCGAGCAGTACTTC

clone_size: -
v_call: TRBV5-4
j_call: TRBJ2-3
d_call: -
cdr3_aa: CASSLDYLTDTQYF
cdr3_nt: TGTGCCAGCAGCTTGGATTACTTGACAGATACGCAGTATTTT

clone_size: -
v_call: TRBV28
j_call: TRBJ1-1
d_call: -
cdr3_aa: CASSFWTTNTEAFF
cdr3_nt: TGTGCCAGCAGTTTTTGGACAACGAACACTGAAGCTTTCTTT

clone_size: -
v_call: TRBV9
j_call: TRBJ1-1
d_call: -
cdr3_aa: CASSVEANPITEAFF
cdr3_nt: TGTGCCAGCAGCGTAGAAGCCAACCCGATCACTGAAGCTTTCTTT

clone_size: -
v_call: TRBV5-1
j_call: TRBJ2-3
d_call: -
cdr3_aa: CASSLTSTDTQYF
cdr3_nt: TGCGCCAGCAGCTTAACCAGCACAGATACGCAGTATTTT

clone_size: -
v_call: TRBV30
j_call: TRBJ2-3
d_call: TRBD2
cdr3_aa: CALLVGEGTDTQYF
cdr3_nt: TGTGCCCTCTTAGTCGGGGAGGGGACAGATACGCAGTATTTT

clone_size: -
v_call: TRBV7-3
j_call: TRBJ2-3
d_call: -
cdr3_aa: CASSSLAGHTQYF
cdr3_nt: TGTGCCAGCAGCTCGCTCGCCGGGCATACGCAGTATTTT

clone_size: -
v_call: TRBV13
j_call: TRBJ2-1
d_call: TRBD2
cdr3_aa: CASSLGGEGFYYNEQFF
cdr3_nt: TGTGCCAGCAGCTTAGGCGGGGAGGGCTTTTATTACAATGAGCAGTTCTTC

clone_size: -
v_call: TRBV28
j_call: TRBJ2-7
d_call: -
cdr3_aa: CASRDYEQYF
cdr3_nt: TGTGCCAGCCGGGACTACGAGCAGTACTTC

clone_size: -
v_call: TRBV19
j_call: TRBJ2-5
d_call: -
cdr3_aa: CASSIGTTQETQYF
cdr3_nt: TGTGCCAGTAGTATTGGGACCACACAAGAGACCCAGTACTTC

clone_size: -
v_call: TRBV27
j_call: TRBJ2-3
d_call: -
cdr3_aa: CASSLLGLGGDTQYF
cdr3_nt: TGTGCCAGCAGTTTATTAGGACTAGGGGGAGATACGCAGTATTTT

clone_size: -
v_call: TRBV19
j_call: TRBJ2-7
d_call: -
cdr3_aa: CASSIYYRASYEQYF
cdr3_nt: TGTGCCAGTAGTATTTACTACAGGGCCTCCTACGAGCAGTACTTC

clone_size: -
v_call: TRBV4-1
j_call: TRBJ1-5
d_call: -
cdr3_aa: CASSLYTGVDSNQPQHF
cdr3_nt: TGCGCCAGCAGCCTTTATACAGGAGTTGATAGCAATCAGCCCCAGCATTTT

clone_size: -
v_call: TRBV28
j_call: TRBJ2-1
d_call: -
cdr3_aa: CASSLLNEQFF
cdr3_nt: TGTGCCAGCAGTTTACTCAATGAGCAGTTCTTC

clone_size: once
v_call: TRBV6-5
j_call: TRBJ2-7
d_call: TRBD1
cdr3_aa: CASSKTGVSEQYF
cdr3_nt: TGTGCCAGCAGTAAAACAGGGGTCTCCGAGCAGTACTTC

clone_size: -
v_call: TRBV7-3
j_call: TRBJ2-3
d_call: TRBD2
cdr3_aa: CASSTIAGPTDTQYF
cdr3_nt: TGTGCCAGCAGCACAATAGCGGGGCCCACAGATACGCAGTATTTT

clone_size: -
v_call: TRBV4-3
j_call: TRBJ1-5
d_call: -
cdr3_aa: CASSQVWGPNQPQHF
cdr3_nt: TGCGCCAGCAGCCAAGTTTGGGGCCCCAATCAGCCCCAGCATTTT

clone_size: -
v_call: TRBV27
j_call: TRBJ2-1
d_call: -
cdr3_aa: CASSFRGGAYNEQFF
cdr3_nt: TGTGCCAGCAGTTTCAGAGGGGGAGCCTACAATGAGCAGTTCTTC

clone_size: -
v_call: TRBV27
j_call: TRBJ2-1
d_call: TRBD2
cdr3_aa: CASSLLSGRLDEQFF
cdr3_nt: TGTGCCAGCAGTTTATTAAGCGGGAGGTTGGATGAGCAGTTCTTC

clone_size: -
v_call: TRBV9
j_call: TRBJ2-1
d_call: TRBD2
cdr3_aa: CASSLTSASYNEQFF
cdr3_nt: TGTGCCAGCAGCTTAACTAGCGCCTCCTACAATGAGCAGTTCTTC

clone_size: -
v_call: TRBV6-1
j_call: TRBJ2-3
d_call: -
cdr3_aa: CASTTVRPSTDTQYF
cdr3_nt: TGTGCCAGCACGACAGTAAGACCTAGCACAGATACGCAGTATTTT

clone_size: -
v_call: TRBV9
j_call: TRBJ2-3
d_call: TRBD2
cdr3_aa: CASSAGTSGGADTQYF
cdr3_nt: TGTGCCAGCAGCGCCGGGACTAGCGGGGGGGCAGATACGCAGTATTTT

clone_size: -
v_call: TRBV9
j_call: TRBJ2-2
d_call: -
cdr3_aa: CASSDQIYGITNTGELFF
cdr3_nt: TGTGCCAGCAGCGACCAAATCTACGGGATAACGAACACCGGGGAGCTGTTTTTT

clone_size: -
v_call: TRBV19
j_call: TRBJ2-1
d_call: -
cdr3_aa: CASSPRWGYNEQFF
cdr3_nt: TGTGCCAGTAGTCCCAGGTGGGGTTACAATGAGCAGTTCTTC

clone_size: -
v_call: TRBV7-8
j_call: TRBJ2-5
d_call: TRBD2
cdr3_aa: CASSLHVAGGKETQYF
cdr3_nt: TGTGCCAGCAGCTTGCACGTAGCGGGGGGGAAAGAGACCCAGTACTTC

clone_size: -
v_call: TRBV30
j_call: TRBJ2-1
d_call: -
cdr3_aa: CAWGLSGDEQFF
cdr3_nt: TGTGCCTGGGGGTTATCCGGGGATGAGCAGTTCTTC

clone_size: -
v_call: TRBV2
j_call: TRBJ2-2
d_call: -
cdr3_aa: CASRRAEVSNTGELFF
cdr3_nt: TGTGCCAGCAGGAGGGCAGAAGTTTCGAACACCGGGGAGCTGTTTTTT

clone_size: -
v_call: TRBV7-3
j_call: TRBJ2-1
d_call: -
cdr3_aa: CASSFIPAVYNEQFF
cdr3_nt: TGTGCCAGCAGCTTTATCCCGGCGGTTTACAATGAGCAGTTCTTC

clone_size: -
v_call: TRBV15
j_call: TRBJ2-3
d_call: -
cdr3_aa: CATSSGTDTQYF
cdr3_nt: TGTGCCACCAGCAGTGGGACAGATACGCAGTATTTT

clone_size: -
v_call: TRBV19
j_call: TRBJ1-4
d_call: -
cdr3_aa: CASSIPGKEAFEKLFF
cdr3_nt: TGTGCCAGTAGTATTCCGGGAAAGGAGGCTTTTGAAAAACTGTTTTTT

clone_size: -
v_call: TRBV7-9
j_call: TRBJ2-1
d_call: TRBD2
cdr3_aa: CASSSGTSGRNEQFF
cdr3_nt: TGTGCCAGCAGCTCTGGGACTAGCGGGAGGAATGAGCAGTTCTTC

clone_size: -
v_call: TRBV7-8
j_call: TRBJ1-2
d_call: -
cdr3_aa: CASSSRGSNYGYTF
cdr3_nt: TGTGCCAGCAGTTCAAGGGGGTCTAACTATGGCTACACCTTC

clone_size: -
v_call: TRBV25-1
j_call: TRBJ2-3
d_call: -
cdr3_aa: CASSGRDTQYF
cdr3_nt: TGTGCCAGCAGTGGGCGAGATACGCAGTATTTT

clone_size: -
v_call: TRBV13
j_call: TRBJ2-1
d_call: -
cdr3_aa: CASSLGHIHEQFF
cdr3_nt: TGTGCCAGCAGCTTAGGCCACATCCATGAGCAGTTCTTC

clone_size: once
v_call: TRBV5-1
j_call: TRBJ1-2
d_call: -
cdr3_aa: CASSADQGYGYTF
cdr3_nt: TGCGCCAGCAGCGCGGACCAGGGCTATGGCTACACCTTC